This T cell receptor beta chain originates from a study of blood T cell repertoires in COVID-19 (dated by TCRdb to 2020 to 2022). In terms of the full investigation: Samples covering the acute and convalescent phases of COVID-19 were provided by collaborators in the United States, Italy and Spain. The material from the prospective study consisted of cDNA or gDNA derived from T cells, B-cell-depleted T cells, or PBMCs. Subjects who had been exposed to COVID-19, were actively infected with it, or had recovered from it provided the deeply sampled blood TCRbeta repertoires that made up the dataset. The repertoires were released in a freely available public database meant as a resource for research on the immune response to SARS-CoV-2. The samples were drawn from two sources: the first 160 participants of the ongoing ImmuneRACE study, and approximately 1,300 subjects contributed by 6 global collaborators. Sample metadata almost always included a de-identified subject ID, COVID-19 status, age in years and sex. Where available, HLA class I and class II types were taken from metadata supplied by the sample provider and were not determined by assay-based typing.

TCRbeta CDR3 regions were amplified from genomic DNA using the immunoSEQ Assay, a bias-controlled multiplex PCR. Turning to the authors' computational methods: The number of nucleated cells in each sample was estimated from the amplification of reference gene primers within the assay. Sequence reads were collapsed and filtered to measure the absolute abundance of every unique TCRbeta CDR3 rearrangement. Productive Simpson clonality was computed per sample as the square root of Simpson's diversity index over productive rearrangements. Here the immuneACCESS table is served through TCRdb, limited to in-frame sequences with V and J called. Missing clones are a known gap in these copies; in checked studies unresolved V genes cover under half, and the rest lacks a known reason. V and J calls and clone size are copied from that table; D and trimming were computed from the DNA. This sample holds around 190,000 clones; 80% were observed only once. Clones ranked in the top ten supply around 6.9% of the sample.

This clone appeared once. It lacks a known antigen. It has no much larger one-base neighbor in the sample; base qualities were not kept. Collaborating institutions collected whole blood in K2EDTA tubes following their own protocols. For TCRbeta analysis, collaborator samples were shipped as frozen whole blood, as isolated PBMCs, or as DNA extracted from either sample type. On the study overall, not on this receptor specifically: The quantity of clinical and demographic metadata differed by source and by participant and was supplied without curation.

The germline V gene provides CDR1 MNHEY and CDR2 SVGAGI. The CDR3 starts with the cysteine, ends with the phenylalanine, and has 14 residues. Only the CDR3 DNA is retained, 42 bases long and in frame from the first base. V loses 3 bases of germline sequence and J loses 0 bases, and the interval between the two ends is 9 bases. The sequencing input was peripheral blood. The rearrangement joined TRBV6-5 to TRBJ2-7; the D gene lacks a confident call. The source of this sequence is a man between 60 and 75 years old with acute or convalescent COVID-19. The nucleotide sequence reads as follows: TGTGCCAGCAGTTATCGAAGGAGCTCCTACGAGCAGTACTTC. It encodes CASSYRRSSYEQYF.